This paragraph covers one T cell receptor beta chain sequence. The specificity of this receptor is unknown. No quality values exist for individual bases; no much larger clone is one base distant. This sample is drawn from a study of PD-L1 blockade in urothelial cancer (dated by TCRdb to 2015 to 2018). Turning to the overall study: All patients started therapy around 2014 and received atezolizumab 1,200 mg intravenously every 3 weeks. About nine tenths of the roughly 29 patients were identified as males with urothelial cancer of bladder origin, and a prior smoking history was reported by 18 of 29 patients. Patients had an ECOG performance status of 0 or 1 and had received between 0 and 3 prior chemotherapy regimens. Blood samples were analyzed 3 weeks after the start of treatment (second dose) and 6 weeks after the start of treatment. Blood samples gave a median of approximately 150,000 T cells and 77,000 or so unique TCRs, with a median clonality of approximately 0.08. An exploratory multi-omic analysis was conducted of the somatic, immune and clinical correlates of response to PD-L1 blockade with atezolizumab in urothelial cancer. Pretreatment tumor samples and matched peripheral blood, collected serially before and after atezolizumab treatment, underwent TCR sequencing. Durable clinical benefit was defined as progression-free survival longer than 6 months, and TCR features were also tested against progression-free and overall survival. In the same patients, pretreatment tumors underwent whole exome sequencing and RNA sequencing in addition to TCR sequencing. Roughly nine patients achieved durable clinical benefit and about 19 did not. Twenty-nine patients had pretreatment blood TCR-seq, 24 had at least one posttreatment blood collection, and 24 had tumor TCR-seq. Study-level results and caveats: Among patients with durable benefit, tumor-associated TCR clones showed greater expansion in peripheral blood 3 weeks after treatment started (n ≈ 24, p = 0.022). Because the sample size was small (n ≈ 27) and many exploratory analyses were performed, the results are intended to be hypothesis-generating. Improved progression-free and overall survival was found to be associated with pretreatment peripheral blood TCR clonality below the median.

Synthetic TCR analog templates were spiked into each PCR so that absolute template abundance could be estimated from read counts. TCRbeta CDR3 regions were amplified from genomic DNA with bias-controlled V and J gene primers using the immunoSEQ assay. Sequencing of rearranged TCRbeta segments was done at approximately 20X coverage. On the authors' methods: Clustering was used to correct sequencing errors, and CDR3s were annotated against IMGT to assign V, D and J genes. Only productive TCRbeta rearrangements were used in downstream analyses, excluding out-of-frame or stop-codon sequences. To compute clonality, Shannon entropy was normalized by the log of the number of unique productive sequences and then subtracted from one. Clones differing between time points or between blood and tumor were identified using Fisher's exact test with Benjamini-Hochberg correction, with an adjusted p below 0.01 applied as the threshold. TCRdb took over this immuneACCESS table, retaining in-frame rearrangements with V and J assigned. Such tables are incomplete; in checked studies, under half of the missing clones stem from an unresolved V gene, and the remainder is unexplained. V and J calls and clone size follow that table, whereas D and trimming were derived from the DNA. This sample comprises about 130,000 clones, about 82% of them detected only once. The ten largest make up 2% to 3% of the sample.

The CDR3 runs 21 amino acids, cysteine and phenylalanine included. Of all the DNA, just the CDR3 is kept, 63 bases in frame from base 1. For this chain, trimming is 7 bases at the V end and 2 bases at the J end, and the number of junction bases without a gene match is 27. Sequences MDHEN (CDR1) and SYDVKM (CDR2) are obtained from the germline V gene. The time point label for this specimen denotes: peripheral blood 6 weeks after treatment start. The cohort included 29 patients with locally advanced or metastatic urothelial carcinoma who were treated at Memorial Sloan Kettering on a trial protocol. Peripheral blood mononuclear cells were collected pretreatment and during treatment, at between 1 and 8 total time points per patient. The Qiagen DNeasy Blood extraction kit was used to purify genomic DNA from total PBMCs and tumor samples. PBMCs were collected pretreatment and during treatment and were isolated and stored as previously described.

The V and J segments used are TRBV28 and TRBJ2-7; 9 junctional bases match TRBD1. This material consisted of PBMCs, taken around atezolizumab (anti-PD-L1) treatment. The sequence came from a man aged 45 to 65 with urothelial cancer. The CDR3 protein is CASMGSGTGRGGRLKPYEQYF. At the DNA level, the sequence is TGTGCCAGCATGGGTTCCGGGACAGGGAGGGGGGGTCGACTGAAACCCTACGAGCAGTACTTC.